The clone carrying this T cell receptor (beta chain) was seen at least ten times. Individually, TCR cDNA molecules were each labelled with a unique molecular identifier. TCRdb reprocessed the 5' RACE reads with MiXCR, giving one entry per CDR3 protein. The data contain fewer than 65,000 distinct CDR3 sequences, about 6.3% of them singletons. The CDR3 is 16 amino acids. Trimming removed 6 bases at V and 0 bases at J, with 15 bases between. Stated time point: sample taken at primary tumor resection. The donor population consisted of some 72 patients with untreated, early-stage non-small cell lung cancer. Tumor, nontumor lung or frozen PBMC supplied whole RNA that was sequenced unsorted. The sample belongs to a study of spatial heterogeneity in lung cancer. Study overall: Compared with alpha-chain sequences, beta-chain sequences were consistently detected in greater numbers.

Here the sequenced sample was PBMCs, taken at surgery. V is TRBV12-3 or TRBV12-4 and J is TRBJ1-3, with D perhaps matching TRBD1 (5 bases). This clonotype was sampled from a female donor with early-stage non-small cell lung cancer. In DNA form, the CDR3 reads TGTGCCAGCAGCACCTCGGACATCTCCTCTGGAAACACCATATATTTT. Protein sequence: CASSTSDISSGNTIYF.